This T cell receptor (beta chain) was sequenced for a study of blood T cell repertoires in COVID-19. As for the study in general: COVID-19 samples, acute and convalescent, were from the United States, Italy and Spain. Sources were T cells, B-cell-depleted T cells, or PBMCs; the material itself was cDNA or gDNA.

CDR3 length equals 12 residues. Trimming shortened V by 4 bases and J by 9 bases, and 10 bases separated the two germline ends. Germline values: CDR1 LGHNA, CDR2 YNFKEQ. Seattle researchers signed up patients amid active infection and tracked them longitudinally. Authors' methods: For nucleated cells, counts were estimated from reference gene primer amplification. The table came from immunoSEQ multiplex PCR; TCRdb's copy has only in-frame clones and leaves some out. V, J and clone size derive from that table, while D and trimming were established from the DNA sequence. This sample yields 190,000 or so clones, of which 85% are seen a single time; about 0.91% belongs to the top ten.

Sequencing was done on a sample of peripheral blood. The chain couples TRBV4-2 to TRBJ2-1; D is undetermined. This receptor was identified in a man in his 60s with COVID-19, enrolled during active disease. The CDR3: CASSPTLSEQFF. DNA for the CDR3: TGTGCCAGCAGCCCCACTTTGAGTGAGCAGTTCTTC.